A selection of T cell receptor beta chains follows, all from one sample in a study of Ad26.COV2.S vaccination and SARS-CoV-2 variants. Sequencing used immunoSEQ multiplex PCR; TCRdb keeps in-frame clones, though not all of them. This repertoire shows 350,000 to 500,000 clones, 88% found once; its top ten account for 3.6%. The source was peripheral blood, collected in a trial of Ad26.COV2.S vaccine versus placebo. These receptors all come from a person aged 18-60 years who received the Ad26.COV2.S COVID-19 vaccine or a placebo. The CDR3 runs from the conserved cysteine through the conserved F or W. Fields, in order: J gene, V gene, CDR3 length, CDR3 protein.

>TRBJ1-2|TRBV6-2/TRBV6-3|13
CASSYTGYYGYTF
>TRBJ2-1|TRBV24-1|20
CATSDPLWAGVTGTQGEQFF
>TRBJ1-6|TRBV7-8|13
CASSLEGGSPLHF
>TRBJ2-2|TRBV6-5|15
CASSYLLEGTGELFF
>TRBJ2-2|TRBV5-1|16
CASSLTPGGGTGELFF
>TRBJ2-1|TRBV19|16
CASSRTSGGSYNEQFF
>TRBJ1-3|TRBV10-3|13
CAITTGSGNTIYF
>TRBJ2-3|TRBV5-5|15
CASSLYRVTTDTQYF
>TRBJ2-1|TRBV15|13
CATGRVGGNEQFF
>TRBJ1-4|TRBV9|14
CASSSQGAGEKLFF
>TRBJ2-3|TRBV5-1|17
CASSYGPGDPSTDTQYF
>TRBJ1-5|TRBV6-2/TRBV6-3|15
CASSTDRVYSRAQHF
>TRBJ2-3|TRBV6-5|13
CASSYRERDTQYF
>TRBJ1-2|TRBV19|15
CASTGAGFFAYGYTF
>TRBJ2-3|TRBV19|16
CASSIRRSLRTDTQYF
>TRBJ1-2|TRBV4-1|15
CASSPTLGSAYGYTF
>TRBJ2-2|TRBV7-2|17
CASSLIGLAVHTGELFF
>TRBJ2-7|TRBV7-8|14
CASSARDRLYEQYF
>TRBJ2-1|TRBV12-3/TRBV12-4|12
CASGLAGYEQFF
>TRBJ2-1|TRBV5-1|17
CASSGPRGQYSYNEQFF
>TRBJ2-5|TRBV5-6|17
CASSLLGDRGLQETQYF
>TRBJ2-7|TRBV6-4|10
CASSANEQYF
>TRBJ2-6|TRBV10-3|16
CAIGSGESSGANVLTF
>TRBJ2-1|TRBV11-2|16
CASRKPGGPVSDEQFF
>TRBJ2-2|TRBV24-1|17
CATSDPAGVSGAGELFF
>TRBJ1-1|TRBV5-1|16
CASSLAGGLMNTEAFF
>TRBJ1-5|TRBV6-6|9
CASGQPQHF
>TRBJ2-4|TRBV11-2|15
CASTPAQGSKNIQYF
>TRBJ2-6|TRBV6-5|15
CASNEAPSGANVLTF
>TRBJ1-1|TRBV28|11
CASRRSTEAFF
>TRBJ2-3|TRBV10-2|16
CASSYARTSGTDTQYF
>TRBJ2-7|TRBV6-6|15
CASTSGGSSNYEQYF
>TRBJ1-5|TRBV3-1/TRBV3-2|12
CASSSTGERPHF
>TRBJ2-7|TRBV27|13
CASSYRGGYEQYF
>TRBJ1-5|TRBV5-1|15
CASSRGTGGNQPQHF
>TRBJ1-2|TRBV13|14
CASSPTSRANGYTF
>TRBJ2-2|TRBV21-1|14
CASQRGMNTGELFF
>TRBJ1-4|TRBV6-1|17
CASSDPPQAATNEKLFF
>TRBJ1-5|TRBV19|16
CASKLFTGTGAGPQHF
>TRBJ1-2|TRBV18|14
CASSPQRQGGGYTF
>TRBJ2-3|TRBV3-1/TRBV3-2|15
CASSHGHIPTDTQYF
>TRBJ1-5|TRBV7-2|15
CASSYRLLGNQPQHF
>TRBJ2-2|TRBV4-3|16
CASSQAQGARTGELFF
>TRBJ2-7|TRBV28|14
CASSLRRSSYEQYF